This record covers a single TCR beta chain. Its target is unknown. This entry is derived from a study of CXCR3-negative and CXCR3-positive naive CD8 T cells. Study-level findings and limits: Against CXCR3-negative naive cells, CXCR3-positive naive cells showed more hydrophobic TRB CDR3s. It was found that naive subsets had comparable surface CD5, and TCR strength was inferred from TRB CDR3 properties.

CDR1 is SGHNT and CDR2 is YENEEA in the germline V gene. The CDR3 is made up of 16 amino acids. cDNA libraries for TRB were generated by 5' RACE incorporating UMI labels. From the 5' RACE reads, TCRdb lists one entry per CDR3 protein and no DNA. The data show around 66,000 distinct CDR3 sequences, and the top ten clones hold around 5%. The V call is TRBV11-3, the J call TRBJ2-1; TCRdb proposes TRBD2, but this gene call is untestable without DNA. This sequence originates from a human donor in good health. Some clones in this sample may be carry-over from other donors' samples. Sequencing input: naive CXCR3+ CD8+ T cells from blood. The subset is: CD45RO-CCR7+CD27+CD95- naive CD8+ T cells expressing CXCR3 (TNR3+). The CDR3 sequence: CASSLMLAGGQNEQFF.